Listed below are T cell receptor beta chains from one sample, sequenced in a study of cytomegalovirus exposure and HLA in healthy donors. Clones were read by immunoSEQ multiplex PCR, and TCRdb kept only the in-frame ones, dropping some. The table includes about 130,000 clones, 89% detected once. The source material was PBMCs. These receptors were obtained from a woman younger than 35 in good health and CMV-seronegative. The CDR3 runs from the conserved cysteine through the conserved F or W. Each record gives: J gene, V gene, clone size, D gene, CDR3 DNA, CDR3 protein. A D gene is named only where the DNA matches it firmly. Size values are once, few and many counts, or a class for expanded clones, and some rows have none.

J: TRBJ1-3; V: TRBV9; size: NA; D: NA; DNA: TGTGCCAGCAGCGCCGGACGGGACTCTGGAAACACCATATATTTT; CDR3: CASSAGRDSGNTIYF
J: TRBJ1-6; V: TRBV6-1; size: NA; D: TRBD1; DNA: TGTGCCAGCAGGCCAACCGGGACAGGGGTTTCACCCCTCCACTTT; CDR3: CASRPTGTGVSPLHF
J: TRBJ1-5; V: TRBV10-3; size: NA; D: TRBD1; DNA: TGTGCCATCAGTGAAAGGACAGGGGGCGGCCGACAGCCCCAGCATTTT; CDR3: CAISERTGGGRQPQHF
J: TRBJ2-7; V: TRBV27; size: NA; D: NA; DNA: TGTGCCAGCAGTTTTCGGGGGAACTACGAGCAGTACTTC; CDR3: CASSFRGNYEQYF
J: TRBJ1-2; V: TRBV10-3; size: few; D: NA; DNA: TGTGCCATCCAGACCGGGACAAGGCATGGCTACACCTTC; CDR3: CAIQTGTRHGYTF
J: TRBJ2-7; V: TRBV29-1; size: NA; D: NA; DNA: TGCAGCGTTGTTGGACAGAGCTCCTACGAGCAGTACTTC; CDR3: CSVVGQSSYEQYF
J: TRBJ2-1; V: TRBV5-1; size: NA; D: NA; DNA: TGCGCCAGCAGCTTAGGGGGTTCGGACAATGAGCAGTTCTTC; CDR3: CASSLGGSDNEQFF
J: TRBJ2-2; V: TRBV11-3; size: NA; D: TRBD2; DNA: TGTGCCTCTAGCGGGGTGTCCGGGGAGCTGTTTTTT; CDR3: CASSGVSGELFF
J: TRBJ2-1; V: TRBV5-1; size: NA; D: TRBD2; DNA: TGCGCCAGCAGCCCCTCGACTAGCCACTCCTACAATGAGCAGTTCTTC; CDR3: CASSPSTSHSYNEQFF
J: TRBJ1-5; V: TRBV4-2; size: NA; D: NA; DNA: TGTGCCAGCAGCCAAGATCTTGCGACAAATCAGCCCCAGCATTTT; CDR3: CASSQDLATNQPQHF
J: TRBJ1-3; V: TRBV9; size: once; D: NA; DNA: TGTGCCAGCAGCGTAGGTTTGACTCCGTTCTCTGGAAACACCATATATTTT; CDR3: CASSVGLTPFSGNTIYF
J: TRBJ2-1; V: TRBV4-1; size: NA; D: TRBD2; DNA: TGCGCCAGCAGCCAACTCCAAGAATTCATAGCGGGGGCCTACAATGAGCAGTTCTTC; CDR3: CASSQLQEFIAGAYNEQFF
J: TRBJ2-1; V: TRBV6-5; size: NA; D: NA; DNA: TGTGCCAGCAGTTACGGGCGAGATGAGCAGTTCTTC; CDR3: CASSYGRDEQFF
J: TRBJ1-3; V: TRBV4-1; size: NA; D: NA; DNA: TGCGCCAGCAGCCCTTTCTGGGGCAGCTCTGGAAACACCATATATTTT; CDR3: CASSPFWGSSGNTIYF
J: TRBJ1-1; V: TRBV27; size: NA; D: TRBD1; DNA: TGTGCCAGCAGAAGGACAGGGGGTCCCTACGTTGGCACTGAAGCTTTCTTT; CDR3: CASRRTGGPYVGTEAFF
J: TRBJ2-3; V: TRBV18; size: NA; D: NA; DNA: TGTGCCAGCTCACTCCTACAGCAACTTCAGGGGTTCAGAGATACGCAGTATTTT; CDR3: CASSLLQQLQGFRDTQYF
J: TRBJ2-1; V: TRBV9; size: NA; D: TRBD2; DNA: TGTGCCAGCAGCGTAGCTAGCGGGGGGTGGAATGAGCAGTTCTTC; CDR3: CASSVASGGWNEQFF
J: TRBJ1-5; V: TRBV30; size: NA; D: TRBD1; DNA: TGTGCCGGGATGCCGGGACAGGGGGGGCCCGGCAATCAGCCCCAGCATTTT; CDR3: CAGMPGQGGPGNQPQHF
J: TRBJ1-6; V: TRBV5-1; size: NA; D: TRBD1; DNA: TGCGCCAGCAGCTTGTGGGGGACAGGGGCGCGAGGTTCACCCCTCCACTTT; CDR3: CASSLWGTGARGSPLHF
J: TRBJ1-1; V: TRBV12-5; size: NA; D: NA; DNA: TGTGCTAGTGGGAAATCTCGTAGTACAGGACCGAACACTGAAGCTTTCTTT; CDR3: CASGKSRSTGPNTEAFF
J: TRBJ1-2; V: TRBV2; size: NA; D: TRBD1; DNA: TGTGCCAGCAGTTATACTGGACAGGGAGAGAGTGGCTACACCTTC; CDR3: CASSYTGQGESGYTF
J: TRBJ2-7; V: TRBV6-1; size: NA; D: NA; DNA: TGTGCCAGCAGGGGAGGATACGAGCAGTACTTC; CDR3: CASRGGYEQYF
J: TRBJ2-7; V: TRBV5-4; size: NA; D: NA; DNA: TGTGCCAGCAGCCGAGGGGGGGCGGAGGACAACGAGCAGTACTTC; CDR3: CASSRGGAEDNEQYF
J: TRBJ2-1; V: TRBV27; size: NA; D: TRBD1; DNA: TGTGCCAGCAGTTTCAGGGGGCCCATCAATGAGCAGTTCTTC; CDR3: CASSFRGPINEQFF
J: TRBJ2-3; V: TRBV7-8; size: NA; D: NA; DNA: TGTGCCAGCAGCTTAGGGCGGGGGCGCAGCACAGATACGCAGTATTTT; CDR3: CASSLGRGRSTDTQYF
J: TRBJ1-2; V: TRBV5-4; size: NA; D: TRBD1; DNA: TGTGCCAGCAGCTTGCGGGGACAGGCGCGTGGCTACACCTTC; CDR3: CASSLRGQARGYTF
J: TRBJ2-3; V: TRBV5-4; size: NA; D: NA; DNA: TGTGCCAGCAGCTCACAGGGCAAACTCACAGATACGCAGTATTTT; CDR3: CASSSQGKLTDTQYF
J: TRBJ1-2; V: TRBV5-1; size: NA; D: TRBD1; DNA: TGCGCCAGCAGCTTGAGTCTGGGTGGCCCAGGGGGCTATGGCTACACCTTC; CDR3: CASSLSLGGPGGYGYTF
J: TRBJ2-1; V: TRBV10-1; size: NA; D: NA; DNA: TGCGCCAGCAGTGACACAGGGAATTCCTACAATGAGCAGTTCTTC; CDR3: CASSDTGNSYNEQFF
J: TRBJ2-7; V: TRBV5-1; size: NA; D: NA; DNA: TGCGCCAGCAGCTTGGGACCGGGCTCCTACGAGCAGTACTTC; CDR3: CASSLGPGSYEQYF
J: TRBJ2-7; V: TRBV7-9; size: NA; D: NA; DNA: TGTGCCAGCAGCTTAGACCTCTTGGCAGGCGAGCAGTACTTC; CDR3: CASSLDLLAGEQYF
J: TRBJ2-7; V: TRBV6-5; size: NA; D: TRBD2; DNA: TGTGCCAGCAGTTACTCCGGGACTACAGACGAGCAGTACTTC; CDR3: CASSYSGTTDEQYF
J: TRBJ1-4; V: TRBV27; size: NA; D: NA; DNA: TGTGCCAGCAGTTTACGGTCAACTAATGAAAAACTGTTTTTT; CDR3: CASSLRSTNEKLFF
J: TRBJ2-4; V: TRBV13; size: NA; D: TRBD1; DNA: TGTGCCAGCAGCTTAGCGGGGACAGGGTTGAACATTCAGTACTTC; CDR3: CASSLAGTGLNIQYF
J: TRBJ2-5; V: TRBV9; size: NA; D: TRBD2; DNA: TGTGCCAGCAGCGTAGGATTAGCGGGGGTCCAAGAGACCCAGTACTTC; CDR3: CASSVGLAGVQETQYF
J: TRBJ2-7; V: TRBV5-1; size: NA; D: TRBD1; DNA: TGCGCCAGCAGCCTGGGACAGGGCACGGGCGAGCAGTACTTC; CDR3: CASSLGQGTGEQYF
J: TRBJ2-7; V: TRBV6-1; size: NA; D: NA; DNA: TGTGCCAGCAGTGTACAGGGCATATCCTCCTACGAGCAGTACTTC; CDR3: CASSVQGISSYEQYF
J: TRBJ1-2; V: TRBV6-5; size: NA; D: NA; DNA: TGTGCCAGCAGCTCCCGGGAGGGCGGCTATGGCTACACCTTC; CDR3: CASSSREGGYGYTF
J: TRBJ1-6; V: TRBV2; size: NA; D: TRBD1; DNA: TGTGCCAGCAGTGAACCTACTGACAGGGGGCAGTCCTATAATTCACCCCTCCACTTT; CDR3: CASSEPTDRGQSYNSPLHF
J: TRBJ2-3; V: TRBV18; size: NA; D: TRBD2; DNA: TGTGCCAGCTCACCCCAAGCGGGGGGGCTCGTGATGGATACGCAGTATTTT; CDR3: CASSPQAGGLVMDTQYF
J: TRBJ1-5; V: TRBV6-6; size: NA; D: NA; DNA: TGTGCCAGCAGTTACATGGGAGGGGGTGATCAGCCCCAGCATTTT; CDR3: CASSYMGGGDQPQHF
J: TRBJ1-1; V: TRBV5-5; size: NA; D: NA; DNA: TGTGCCAGCAGCTTCAGCACTGAAGCTTTCTTT; CDR3: CASSFSTEAFF